Sequencing of this T cell receptor (beta chain) was carried out in a study of T-cell reconstitution after alpha-beta-depleted transplantation in children. During its preparation, the TCRbeta library received unique molecular identifiers. TCRdb passed the PCR reads through MiXCR, listing each CDR3 protein once. The repertoire consists of approximately 400,000 distinct CDR3 sequences, with under 13% occurring once and the leading ten covering about 5%. This clonotype was sampled from a human donor who donated a stem cell graft to a child with acute myeloid leukemia. This sample comprised PBMCs from the stem cell graft donor, obtained from the stem cell graft.

The CDR3 DNA follows: TGTGCCAGCAGCCAAGCGCCAGCGGGCCCCGGGGAGCTGTTTTTT. Its protein is CASSQAPAGPGELFF. The chain has TRBV3-1 and TRBJ2-2; D perhaps matches TRBD2 (6 bases). The CDR3 covers 15 residues. Trimming left V 1 base short and J 6 bases short, with 12 bases between. Germline CDR1 is LGHDT and CDR2 is YNNKEL (reference sequence).